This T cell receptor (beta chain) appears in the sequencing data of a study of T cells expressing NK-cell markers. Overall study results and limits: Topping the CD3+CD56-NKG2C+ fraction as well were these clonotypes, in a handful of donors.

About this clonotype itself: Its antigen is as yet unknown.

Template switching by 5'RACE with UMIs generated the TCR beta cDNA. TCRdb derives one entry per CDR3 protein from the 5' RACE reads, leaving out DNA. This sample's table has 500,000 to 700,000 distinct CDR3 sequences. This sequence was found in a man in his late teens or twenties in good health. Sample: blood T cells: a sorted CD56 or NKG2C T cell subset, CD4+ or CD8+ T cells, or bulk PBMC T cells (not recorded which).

CDR3 in amino acids: CAAGSYNEQFF. The chain links TRBV6-6 to TRBJ2-1. Germline loops: CDR1 MNHNY, CDR2 SVGAGI (reference sequence). This CDR3 spans 11 amino acids.